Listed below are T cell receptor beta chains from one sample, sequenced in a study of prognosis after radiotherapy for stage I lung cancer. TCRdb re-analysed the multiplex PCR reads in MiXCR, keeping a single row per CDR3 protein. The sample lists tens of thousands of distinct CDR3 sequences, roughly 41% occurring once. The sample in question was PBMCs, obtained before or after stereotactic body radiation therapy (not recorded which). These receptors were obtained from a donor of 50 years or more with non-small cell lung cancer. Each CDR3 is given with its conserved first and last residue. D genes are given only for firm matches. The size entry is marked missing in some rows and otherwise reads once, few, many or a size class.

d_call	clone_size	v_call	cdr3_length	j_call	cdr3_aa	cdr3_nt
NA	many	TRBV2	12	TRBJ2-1	CASRVLDNEQFF	TGTGCCAGCCGGGTTCTCGACAATGAGCAGTTCTTC
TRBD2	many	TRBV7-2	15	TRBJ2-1	CASSFRTSAPGEQFF	TGTGCCAGCAGCTTTCGGACTAGCGCACCCGGTGAGCAGTTCTTC
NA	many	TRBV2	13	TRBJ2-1	CASSGQKANEQFF	TGTGCCAGCAGTGGGCAAAAGGCCAATGAGCAGTTCTTC
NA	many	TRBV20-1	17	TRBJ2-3	CSAEGVTSATSTDTQYF	TGCAGTGCTGAGGGGGTAACAAGCGCCACTAGCACAGATACGCAGTATTTT
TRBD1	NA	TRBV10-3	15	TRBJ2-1	CAISESSTGGSEQFF	TGTGCCATCAGTGAGTCTTCTACAGGGGGCAGTGAGCAGTTCTTC
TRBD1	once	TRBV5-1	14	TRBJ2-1	CASSTGQGWNEQFF	TGCGCCAGCAGCACCGGACAGGGGTGGAATGAGCAGTTCTTC
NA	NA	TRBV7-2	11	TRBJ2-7	CASSRAYEQYF	TGTGCCAGCAGCCGTGCCTACGAGCAGTACTTC
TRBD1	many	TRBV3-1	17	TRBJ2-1	CASSRNSGTGGGDEQFF	TGTGCCAGCAGCCGTAATTCCGGGACAGGGGGCGGGGATGAGCAGTTCTTC
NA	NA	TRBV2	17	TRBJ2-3	CASSPSLIEASTDTQYF	TGTGCCAGCAGTCCTTCCTTAATAGAGGCGAGCACAGATACGCAGTATTTT
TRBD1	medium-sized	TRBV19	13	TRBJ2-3	CASGDSDTDTQYF	TGTGCCAGCGGGGACAGTGACACAGATACGCAGTATTTT
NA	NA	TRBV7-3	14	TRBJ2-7	CASSKGDLTYEQYF	TGTGCCAGCAGTAAGGGGGACCTTACCTACGAGCAGTACTTC
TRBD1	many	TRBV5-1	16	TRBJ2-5	CASSLGRQGAQETQYF	TGCGCCAGCAGCTTGGGAAGACAGGGGGCACAAGAGACCCAGTACTTC
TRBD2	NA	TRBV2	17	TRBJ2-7	CASTWDSLAGNSYEQYF	TGTGCCAGCACCTGGGATAGTTTAGCGGGGAATTCCTACGAGCAGTACTTC
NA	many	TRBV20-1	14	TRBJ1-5	CSATAVDGNQPQHF	TGCAGTGCTACTGCCGTGGACGGCAATCAGCCCCAGCATTTT
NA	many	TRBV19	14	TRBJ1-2	CASSPNGRDYGYTF	TGTGCCAGTAGTCCCAATGGCCGGGACTATGGCTACACCTTC
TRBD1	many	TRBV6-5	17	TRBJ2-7	CASSSSTTGQGTYEQYF	TGTGCCAGCAGTTCTTCAACCACGGGACAGGGAACCTACGAGCAGTACTTC
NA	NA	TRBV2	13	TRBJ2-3	CASSKTSVDTQYF	TGTGCCAGCAGCAAGACTAGTGTGGATACGCAGTATTTT
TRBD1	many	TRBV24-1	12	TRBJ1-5	CATSAPDRTQHF	TGTGCCACCAGTGCCCCGGACAGGACTCAGCATTTT
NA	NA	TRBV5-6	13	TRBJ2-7	CASSKDCSREHYF	TGTGCCAGCAGCAAAGACTGCTCTCGGGAGCATTACTTC
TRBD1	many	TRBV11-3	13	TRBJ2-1	CASSFGQGSEQFF	TGTGCCAGCAGCTTTGGACAGGGAAGTGAGCAGTTCTTC
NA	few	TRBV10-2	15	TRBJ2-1	CASSGLGPSSGEQFF	TGCGCCAGCAGTGGACTAGGGCCCAGTTCTGGTGAGCAGTTCTTC
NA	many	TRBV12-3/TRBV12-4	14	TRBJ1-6	CASSKGLRNSPLHF	TGTGCCAGCAGTAAGGGACTGCGGAATTCACCCCTCCACTTT
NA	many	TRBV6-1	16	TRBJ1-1	CASSVPDSSGNTEAFF	TGTGCCAGCAGCGTACCCGACAGCTCGGGAAACACTGAAGCTTTCTTT
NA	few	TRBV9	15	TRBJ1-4	CANSVGVATNEKLFF	TGTGCCAACAGCGTTGGGGTTGCAACTAATGAAAAACTGTTTTTT
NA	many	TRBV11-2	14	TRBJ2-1	CASSLSDLWNEQFF	TGTGCCAGCAGCTTATCGGACCTGTGGAATGAGCAGTTCTTC
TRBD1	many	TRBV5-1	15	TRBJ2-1	CASSYRLTGAGNQFF	TGCGCCAGCAGCTACCGATTGACAGGGGCTGGTAATCAGTTCTTC
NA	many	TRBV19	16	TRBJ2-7	CASSPESGTISYEQYF	TGTGCCAGTAGTCCAGAATCGGGAACCATCTCCTACGAGCAGTACTTC
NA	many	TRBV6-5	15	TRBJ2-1	CASSYRGGLDNEQFF	TGTGCCAGCAGTTACCGAGGGGGGCTTGACAATGAGCAGTTCTTC
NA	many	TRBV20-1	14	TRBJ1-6	CSAPPALDNSPLHF	TGCAGTGCTCCCCCTGCATTGGATAATTCACCCCTCCACTTT
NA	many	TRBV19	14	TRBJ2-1	CASRRDPSTREQFF	TGTGCCAGTAGGCGGGACCCCTCCACACGTGAGCAGTTCTTC
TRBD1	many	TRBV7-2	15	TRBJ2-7	CASSISPQGVYEQYF	TGTGCCAGCAGCATTTCCCCTCAGGGGGTCTACGAGCAGTACTTC
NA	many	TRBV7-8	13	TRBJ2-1	CASSFREVNEQFF	TGTGCCAGCAGCTTCAGGGAGGTCAATGAGCAGTTCTTC
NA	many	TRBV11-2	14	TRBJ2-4	CASSLGGLKNIQYF	TGTGCCAGCAGCTTAGGGGGCTTAAAAAACATTCAGTACTTC
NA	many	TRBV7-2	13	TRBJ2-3	CASSRVGINTQYF	TGTGCCAGCAGCCGGGTCGGGATAAATACGCAGTATTTT
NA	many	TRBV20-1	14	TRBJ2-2	CSALSGLGTGELFF	TGCAGTGCTTTGAGCGGGCTCGGCACCGGGGAGCTGTTTTTT
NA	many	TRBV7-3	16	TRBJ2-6	CASSLRGTDGANVLTF	TGTGCCAGCAGCTTAAGGGGAACGGACGGGGCCAACGTCCTGACTTTC
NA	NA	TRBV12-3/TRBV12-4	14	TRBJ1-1	CASRDRFKDTEAFF	TGTGCCAGCAGAGACAGGTTCAAGGACACTGAAGCTTTCTTT
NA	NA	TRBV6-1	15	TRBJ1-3	CASIHTTWAGNTIYF	TGTGCCAGCATCCATACGACATGGGCTGGAAACACCATATATTTT
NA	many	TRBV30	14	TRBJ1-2	CAWRGAGAFYGYTF	TGTGCCTGGAGGGGAGCAGGGGCTTTCTATGGCTACACCTTC
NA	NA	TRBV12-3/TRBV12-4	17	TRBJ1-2	CASSPVQGRASNHGYTF	TGTGCCAGCAGTCCGGTCCAGGGAAGGGCGAGTAACCATGGCTACACATTC
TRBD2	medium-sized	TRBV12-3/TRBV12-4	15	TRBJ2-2	CASRASGFNTGELFF	TGTGCCAGCAGAGCTAGCGGGTTTAACACCGGGGAGCTGTTTTTT
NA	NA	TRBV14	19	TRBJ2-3	CASSRLPGGPLIPTDTQYF	TGTGCCAGCAGTCGTCTTCCCGGGGGACCACTGATACCCACAGATACGCAGTATTTT
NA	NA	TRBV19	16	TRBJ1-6	CACRIGGPFANSPLHF	TGTGCCTGTAGGATTGGGGGGCCATTTGCCAATTCACCCCTCCACTTT
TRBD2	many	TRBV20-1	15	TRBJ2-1	CSARDGQREWYEQFF	TGCAGTGCTAGAGATGGCCAGCGGGAGTGGTATGAGCAGTTCTTC
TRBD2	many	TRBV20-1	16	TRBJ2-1	CSARPGTSGRNNEQFF	TGCAGTGCTAGACCCGGGACTAGCGGGAGGAACAATGAGCAGTTCTTC
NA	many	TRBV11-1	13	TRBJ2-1	CASSRARVNEQFF	TGTGCCAGCAGCAGAGCTAGAGTGAATGAGCAGTTCTTC
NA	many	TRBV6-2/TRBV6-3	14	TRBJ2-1	CASSFDDTDNEQFF	TGTGCCAGCAGTTTCGACGACACCGACAATGAGCAGTTCTTC
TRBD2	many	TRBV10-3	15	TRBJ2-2	CAISRLAGDTGELFF	TGTGCCATCAGTAGACTAGCGGGCGACACCGGGGAGCTGTTTTTT
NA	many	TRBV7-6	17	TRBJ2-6	CASSLMMSHSGANVLTF	TGTGCCAGCAGCTTGATGATGTCTCACTCTGGGGCCAACGTCCTGACTTTC
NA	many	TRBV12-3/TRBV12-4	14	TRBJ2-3	CASRPRDIGDTQYF	TGTGCCAGCAGGCCAAGGGATATCGGAGATACGCAGTATTTT
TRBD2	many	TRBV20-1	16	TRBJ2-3	CSATSGRASGTDTQYF	TGCAGTGCTACTAGCGGGAGGGCCTCGGGCACAGATACGCAGTATTTT
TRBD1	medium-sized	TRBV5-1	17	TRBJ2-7	CASSLAPPGQGIHEQYF	TGCGCCAGCAGCTTGGCCCCCCCGGGACAGGGAATCCACGAGCAGTACTTC